The following is a T cell receptor beta chain sequence with its context. Antigen specificity is unknown. The source of the sample is a study of T cell repertoires in cytomegalovirus infection. Points from the study as a whole: People with CMV and the relevant HLA were identified by cumulative public TCR beta family frequency.

TCRdb fed the reads into MiXCR, producing one record per CDR3 protein. The sample contains about 85,000 distinct CDR3 sequences, 45% to 50% of which appear only once. Specimen: CD8+ T cells from cultured PBMCs, collected from culture after CMV antigen stimulation. The receptor comes from a human donor in good health (CMV status not recorded). Some clones in this sample may be carry-over from other donors' samples.

CDR3 nucleotides: TGCAGTGCTAGATTTCCAGGGGGTTCCGGGGAGCTGTTTTTT. Its protein product is CSARFPGGSGELFF. The chain is built from TRBV20-1 and TRBJ2-2; the match to TRBD1 covers 7 bases. Trimming cost V 2 bases and J 6 bases; bases outside gene matches: 6. The CDR3 runs 14 residues. Germline CDR1 and CDR2: DFQATT and SNEGSKA (reference sequence).